These T cell receptor beta chains were read from a single sample in a study of T cells in Graves' hyperthyroidism and ophthalmopathy. TCRdb fed the multiplex PCR reads into MiXCR, producing one record per CDR3 protein. This repertoire shows 200,000 to 300,000 distinct CDR3 sequences, about 15% found once; its top ten account for around 28%. The specimen sequenced was blood. These receptor sequences come from a young woman with Graves' ophthalmopathy. Each CDR3 is given with its conserved first and last residue. A D gene is named only where the DNA matches it firmly. Only some rows state a clone size, as once, few, many or a class for expanded clones.

cdr3_nt: TGTGCCAGCAGCCGAGGGGTTCCCGGGGAGCTGTTTTTT
cdr3_aa: CASSRGVPGELFF
d_call: .
v_call: TRBV6-1
j_call: TRBJ2-2
clone_size: .

cdr3_nt: TGCAGTGCTAGAACCGGACAGGGAGACACAGATACGCAGTATTTT
cdr3_aa: CSARTGQGDTDTQYF
d_call: TRBD1
v_call: TRBV20-1
j_call: TRBJ2-3
clone_size: many

cdr3_nt: TGCGCCAGCAGCCCCCGACAGGGCGGGAACACCGGGGAGCTGTTTTTT
cdr3_aa: CASSPRQGGNTGELFF
d_call: TRBD1
v_call: TRBV5-1
j_call: TRBJ2-2
clone_size: many

cdr3_nt: TGTGCCAGCAGCCCCTTGTTGAGGTTTCCCCACGAGCAGTACTTC
cdr3_aa: CASSPLLRFPHEQYF
d_call: .
v_call: TRBV27
j_call: TRBJ2-7
clone_size: many

cdr3_nt: TGTGCCAGCAGTTCGGGACTAGCGGGGGGAAACATTCAGTACTTC
cdr3_aa: CASSSGLAGGNIQYF
d_call: TRBD2
v_call: TRBV12-3/TRBV12-4
j_call: TRBJ2-4
clone_size: .

cdr3_nt: TGTGCCAGCAGCTTAGTGGGCACAGAGGGAGCTTTCTTT
cdr3_aa: CASSLVGTEGAFF
d_call: .
v_call: TRBV7-9
j_call: TRBJ1-1
clone_size: many

cdr3_nt: TGTGCCAGCAGCCGACTGACAGGGCCTAGCAATCAGCCCCAGCATTTT
cdr3_aa: CASSRLTGPSNQPQHF
d_call: TRBD1
v_call: TRBV7-9
j_call: TRBJ1-5
clone_size: many

cdr3_nt: TGCAGTGCTAGCGGGAGTGGTTCCTACAATGAGCAGTTCTTC
cdr3_aa: CSASGSGSYNEQFF
d_call: .
v_call: TRBV20-1
j_call: TRBJ2-1
clone_size: many

cdr3_nt: TGTGCCAACACAGAGTTGAGCTCCTACGAGCAGTACTTC
cdr3_aa: CANTELSSYEQYF
d_call: .
v_call: TRBV2
j_call: TRBJ2-7
clone_size: many

cdr3_nt: TGTGCCAGCAGCTTCCCCGGGGGGTACAATGAGCAGTTCTTC
cdr3_aa: CASSFPGGYNEQFF
d_call: TRBD2
v_call: TRBV7-2
j_call: TRBJ2-1
clone_size: many

cdr3_nt: TGCGCCAGCAGCCATATGGGACTAGCGGGAGGTTTTTTGGCCTACGAGCAGTACTTC
cdr3_aa: CASSHMGLAGGFLAYEQYF
d_call: TRBD2
v_call: TRBV4-1
j_call: TRBJ2-7
clone_size: .

cdr3_nt: TGTGCCAGTAGTATGCGGGGACAGACGGGATATAATTCACCCCTCCACTTT
cdr3_aa: CASSMRGQTGYNSPLHF
d_call: TRBD1
v_call: TRBV19
j_call: TRBJ1-6
clone_size: many

cdr3_nt: TGCAGTGCCCATGGGCTGGCGAACACCGGGGAGCTGTTTTTT
cdr3_aa: CSAHGLANTGELFF
d_call: .
v_call: TRBV20-1
j_call: TRBJ2-2
clone_size: many

cdr3_nt: TGTGCCAGCAGTATCTGGGGACAGTATGGCTACACCTTC
cdr3_aa: CASSIWGQYGYTF
d_call: TRBD1
v_call: TRBV6-1
j_call: TRBJ1-2
clone_size: many

cdr3_nt: TGCGCCAGCAGCCAGAGGGGCGCTGGAAACACCATATATTTT
cdr3_aa: CASSQRGAGNTIYF
d_call: .
v_call: TRBV4-1
j_call: TRBJ1-3
clone_size: few